Listed below are T cell receptor beta chains from one sample, sequenced in a study of graft-versus-host responses after intestinal transplantation. Sequencing was performed with immunoSEQ multiplex PCR; in TCRdb, only in-frame clones are kept and a portion is missing. The sample holds around 13,000 clones, more than 35% seen once. The sequencing here drew on alloreactive CD4+ T cells from a mixed lymphocyte reaction culture, taken before intestinal transplant. These receptors all stem from a human patient who received an intestinal transplant. The CDR3 runs from the conserved cysteine through the conserved F or W. A D gene is named only where the DNA matches it firmly. Only part of the rows carry a size: once, few, many, or a class if the clone is expanded.

CDR3 protein	CDR3 DNA	clone size	J gene	D gene	V gene	CDR3 length
CASSQGTGEYGTEAFF	TGTGCCAGCAGCCAAGGGACAGGGGAATATGGCACTGAAGCTTTCTTT	once	TRBJ1-1	TRBD1	TRBV4-2	16
CASSPFEEDGYTF	TGTGCCAGCTCACCATTTGAGGAAGATGGCTACACCTTC	NA	TRBJ1-2	NA	TRBV18	13
CASSLVGTDTQYF	TGCGCCAGCAGCCTAGTCGGAACAGATACGCAGTATTTT	NA	TRBJ2-3	NA	TRBV5-1	13
CASSLESGNSSPLHF	TGTGCCAGCAGCTTAGAGTCGGGAAATTCATCACCCCTCCACTTT	few	TRBJ1-6	NA	TRBV11-2	15
CASSVGDSYGYTF	TGTGCCAGCAGCGTGGGGGACAGCTATGGCTACACCTTC	few	TRBJ1-2	TRBD1	TRBV9	13
CASSLEPNTEAFF	TGTGCCAGCAGCTTAGAGCCGAACACTGAAGCTTTCTTT	NA	TRBJ1-1	NA	TRBV7-9	13
CASSLGQGGEQYF	TGTGCCAGCAGCCTGGGACAGGGAGGCGAGCAGTACTTC	NA	TRBJ2-7	TRBD1	TRBV5-8	13
CASSYSWASGNTIYF	TGTGCCAGCAGTTACTCGTGGGCCTCTGGAAACACCATATATTTT	NA	TRBJ1-3	NA	TRBV6-5	15
CAWSRDRDILENTEAFF	TGTGCCTGGAGCCGAGACAGGGACATATTGGAGAACACTGAAGCTTTCTTT	NA	TRBJ1-1	TRBD1	TRBV30	17
CASRRTGNNQPQHF	TGTGCCAGCAGACGGACAGGGAACAATCAGCCCCAGCATTTT	NA	TRBJ1-5	TRBD1	TRBV27	14
CASSPQDSVGYGYTF	TGTGCCAGCTCACCACAGGACTCTGTAGGCTATGGCTACACCTTC	NA	TRBJ1-2	NA	TRBV18	15
CASSWDGGRGTEAFF	TGCGCCAGCAGCTGGGACGGGGGGCGCGGGACTGAAGCTTTCTTT	NA	TRBJ1-1	NA	TRBV5-1	15
CSAGTGTEQYF	TGCAGTGCTGGCACCGGGACAGAGCAGTACTTC	NA	TRBJ2-7	NA	TRBV20-1	11
CASSRQGTANEKLFF	TGTGCCAGTAGTCGCCAGGGCACGGCTAATGAAAAACTGTTTTTT	few	TRBJ1-4	NA	TRBV19	15
CASSERGGRTQYF	TGTGCCAGCAGCGAAAGGGGAGGTAGGACCCAGTACTTC	NA	TRBJ2-5	NA	TRBV7-2	13
CSDYNTGELFF	TGCAGCGACTATAACACCGGGGAGCTGTTTTTT	few	TRBJ2-2	NA	TRBV29-1	11
CASSPRLASTDTQYF	TGTGCCAGCAGCCCTCGACTAGCGAGCACAGATACGCAGTATTTT	NA	TRBJ2-3	TRBD2	TRBV9	15
CASSIGAGQPQHF	TGTGCCAGTAGTATAGGGGCAGGTCAGCCCCAGCATTTT	NA	TRBJ1-5	NA	TRBV19	13
CASSYSTGVGNTIYF	TGTGCCAGCAGTTACTCGACCGGGGTGGGAAACACCATATATTTT	NA	TRBJ1-3	NA	TRBV6-5	15
CASSLSAAGGSGELFF	TGCGCCAGCAGCTTGTCGGCAGCGGGGGGCTCCGGGGAGCTGTTTTTT	NA	TRBJ2-2	TRBD2	TRBV5-1	16
CASSPRLAGGDTGELFF	TGTGCCAGCAGCCCCCGTCTTGCGGGGGGGGACACCGGGGAGCTGTTTTTT	NA	TRBJ2-2	TRBD2	TRBV7-9	17
CASSAQRLNTDTQYF	TGTGCCAGCAGCGCTCAACGACTAAACACAGATACGCAGTATTTT	NA	TRBJ2-3	NA	TRBV7-2	15
CASRLPGQTSIDF	TGTGCCAGCAGGCTACCCGGACAGACTTCTATAGACTTC	NA	TRBJ2-7	NA	TRBV6-6	13
CASSRRGQGLNTEAFF	TGCGCCAGCAGCCGCCGGGGACAGGGATTGAACACTGAAGCTTTCTTT	medium-sized	TRBJ1-1	TRBD1	TRBV4-1	16
CASSVGVVVGKETQYF	TGTGCCAGCAGCGTAGGGGTGGTGGTCGGGAAAGAGACCCAGTACTTC	NA	TRBJ2-5	NA	TRBV9	16
CASSLGPGQGPSGAFF	TGTGCCAGCAGCCTAGGTCCGGGACAGGGACCCTCCGGAGCTTTCTTT	NA	TRBJ1-1	TRBD1	TRBV7-7	16
CASSLGTGTTEAFF	TGCGCCAGCAGCTTGGGGACAGGAACCACTGAAGCTTTCTTT	NA	TRBJ1-1	TRBD1	TRBV5-1	14
CATLPDRVGEQYF	TGTGCCACTCTCCCGGACAGGGTGGGGGAGCAGTACTTC	NA	TRBJ2-7	TRBD1	TRBV10-3	13